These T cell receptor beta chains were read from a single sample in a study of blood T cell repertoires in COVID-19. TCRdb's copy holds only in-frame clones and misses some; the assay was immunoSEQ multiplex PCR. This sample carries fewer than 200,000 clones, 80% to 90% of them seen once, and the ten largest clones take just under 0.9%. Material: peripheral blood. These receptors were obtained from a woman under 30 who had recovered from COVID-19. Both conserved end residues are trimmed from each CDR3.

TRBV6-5,ASSYSRINTEAF
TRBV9,ASSRDWEWELF
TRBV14,ASSQDRGSGNTIY
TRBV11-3,ASSLRTGVDYEAF
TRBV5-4,ASSLVVRGIAKNIQY
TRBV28,ASSLPLKSSYNEQF
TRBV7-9,ARQGGRTDTQY
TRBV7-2,ASSLDPGVLRGNTEAF
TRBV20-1,SASKIAGDNEQF
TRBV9,ASSVGATGGGETQY
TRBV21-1,ASSKARGEGVEDTQY
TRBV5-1,ASSLGQGGTEAF
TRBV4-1,ASSQVPGDNEQF
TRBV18,ASSPQGWTEAF
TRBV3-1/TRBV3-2,ASSFYPGQTIEKLF
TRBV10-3,AISESLLGNTGGLNYGYT
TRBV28,ASSLQTGELF
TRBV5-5,ASSWTGGGSLNIQY
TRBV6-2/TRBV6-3,ASSRDNTDTQY
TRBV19,ASSQRMTGPDGYT
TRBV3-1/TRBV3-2,ASSRPGTVHGNTIY
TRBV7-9,ASSFLGQQETQY